What follows are 30 T cell receptor beta chains derived from one specimen sequenced in a study of blood T cell repertoires in COVID-19. This table comes from immunoSEQ multiplex PCR, and its TCRdb copy is limited to in-frame clones, with some not included. The data show roughly 130,000 clones, around 83% seen once. Sequencing was carried out using PBMCs or T cells enriched from blood (not recorded which). The receptors were sampled from a man in his fifties who had recovered from COVID-19.

This clone has a single count. The chain combines TRBV9 with TRBJ2-7, with 8 bases identical to TRBD2. Germline CDR1 is SGDLS and CDR2 is YYNGEE. With 2 bases clipped from V and 3 bases from J, the junction kept 7 bases outside the gene matches. The CDR3 sequence is 15 residues long. The CDR3 sequence: CASSVGGLGDYEQYF. CDR3 sequence (DNA): TGTGCCAGCAGCGTCGGGGGACTAGGTGACTACGAGCAGTACTTC.

This clone showed up just a few times. The J gene is TRBJ1-2, the V gene TRBV24-1; 11 nucleotides line up with TRBD1. There are 14 residues in the CDR3. J lost 8 bases, V lost 4 bases, and 5 bases had no gene match. The V gene's germline CDR1 is KGHDR and CDR2 SFDVKD. CDR3 nucleotide sequence: TGTGCCACCAGTGACCCAGGACAGGGGGCGGGCTACACCTTC. Its translation is CATSDPGQGAGYTF.

The chain uses TRBV5-4 and TRBJ1-1; D gene ambiguous. The CDR3 spans 14 residues. Trimming took 4 bases from V and 6 from J, leaving 16 bases between them. The germline gives CDR1 SGHNT, CDR2 YYREEE (reference sequence). The CDR3, as DNA: TGTGCCAGCAGCGGAAGGGAGAAGAAGCCTGAAGCTTTCTTT. Translated, it gives CASSGREKKPEAFF.

The V and J genes are TRBV20-1 and TRBJ2-6; perhaps TRBD2 as D (5 bases). Trimming removed 3 bases at V and 1 base at J, with 10 bases between. CDR3 length equals 15 residues. The germline V gene has CDR1 DFQATT and CDR2 SNEGSKA (reference sequence). The CDR3 nucleotides are TGCAGTGCTAGTAAGAGAGGGTCTGGGGCCAACGTCCTGACTTTC. It yields the protein CSASKRGSGANVLTF.

A word on this clone: Mismatch with germline at one junction end may stem from a read error. This sequence joins TRBV7-7 and TRBJ2-3, with TRBD1 matching over 11 bases. This CDR3 has 16 residues. Germline loops: CDR1 SSHAT, CDR2 FNYEAQ (reference sequence). In nucleotides, the CDR3 is TGTGCTAGCAGCTCCGGGACAGGGGGAGGGACAGATACGCAGTATTTT. Translated: CASSSGTGGGTDTQYF.

This clone was counted a single time. V gene TRBV6-5 combines with J gene TRBJ1-2; 10 bases fit TRBD1. There are 13 residues in the CDR3. CDR1 and CDR2 from the germline V gene are MNHEY and SVGAGI. With 6 bases clipped from V and 6 bases from J, the junction kept 4 bases outside the gene matches. CDR3 DNA: TGTGCCAGCAGCCTGACAGGGGGCGATGGCTACACCTTC. Translated: CASSLTGGDGYTF.

The chain carries TRBV2 and TRBJ1-1; TRBD1 agrees at 7 bases. Per germline, CDR1 SNHLY and CDR2 FYNNEI. The V segment lost 6 bases and the J segment 0 bases; nucleotides outside the gene matches: 10. CDR3 size: 16 residues. For the CDR3, the DNA is TGTGCCAGCAGCGTCAGGACAGGCCTTATGAACACTGAAGCTTTCTTT. It specifies CASSVRTGLMNTEAFF.

This clone showed up just once. The chain employs TRBV7-2 and TRBJ1-2; 8 bases are a match to TRBD1. The germline CDR1 and CDR2 sequences are SGHTA and FQGNSA. With V trimmed by 0 bases and J by 10 bases, 4 bases remained unmatched. This CDR3 has 13 residues. The CDR3 DNA reads TGTGCCAGCAGCTTAGCGCGGGACAGGTACTACACCTTC. Residues: CASSLARDRYYTF.

This chain connects TRBV2 to TRBJ2-4; 8 positions agree with TRBD2. This CDR3 comprises 15 residues. Germline V CDR1 and CDR2: SNHLY, FYNNEI. Trimming removed 10 bases from V and 2 bases from J; junction bases left unmatched: 10. CDR3 region: CATRGTRDTKNIQYF. CDR3 coding DNA: TGTGCCACCCGGGGGACTAGAGACACCAAAAACATTCAGTACTTC.

V usage is TRBV6-5 and J usage is TRBJ2-7; the match to TRBD2 covers 8 bases. CDR1 and CDR2 from the germline V gene are MNHEY and SVGAGI. There are 15 residues in the CDR3. The trim removed 0 bases at V and 7 bases at J, leaving 8 bases unmatched. The CDR3 coding sequence is TGTGCCAGCAGTTACTCGTCCCCTGCGGGGGGTGAGCAGTACTTC. It codes for CASSYSSPAGGEQYF.

This clone was seen once. The rearrangement links TRBV5-1 to TRBJ1-4; TRBD1 agrees at 8 bases. The CDR3 is 16 amino acids. Germline-derived CDR1 and CDR2 are SGHRS and YFSETQ. V was pared by 9 bases and J by 0 bases, with 10 bases of the junction left unmatched. The CDR3, as DNA: TGCGCCATCCCGACAGGGGAGACAGCAACTAATGAAAAACTGTTTTTT. Amino acid sequence: CAIPTGETATNEKLFF.

The V gene is TRBV6-5, the J gene TRBJ2-4; 10 bases are shared with TRBD1. Germline assignment: CDR1 MNHEY and CDR2 SVGAGI. Trimming took 4 bases from V and 6 from J; bases not matched to a gene: 6. The CDR3 totals 15 residues. CDR3 nucleotide sequence: TGTGCCAGCAGTTCAACCGGGACAGGGGCAAACATTCAGTACTTC. Its translation is CASSSTGTGANIQYF.

This sequence joins TRBV19 and TRBJ1-2, with D tentatively TRBD1 (5 bases). The V end was cut by 10 bases, the J end by 3 bases, with 12 bases between. Germline V CDR1 and CDR2: LNHDA, SQIVND (reference sequence). This CDR3 region has 12 residues. The CDR3 coding sequence is TGTGCCACTACAGGCCTACACTATGGCTACACCTTC. Residues: CATTGLHYGYTF.

The CDR3 loop is CASSVATGFSGSPLHF. The CDR3 bases are TGTGCCAGCAGCGTAGCAACGGGGTTTAGCGGCTCACCCCTCCACTTT. The genes are TRBV9 and TRBJ1-6; D ambiguous. CDR3 length equals 16 residues. Germline-derived CDR1 and CDR2 are SGDLS and YYNGEE. Trimming shortened V by 0 bases and J by 10 bases, and 17 bases separated the two germline ends.

CDR3 loop: CASSKRTGTEAFF. CDR3 nucleotide sequence: TGTGCCAGCAGCAAGCGGACCGGCACTGAAGCTTTCTTT. V is TRBV14 and J is TRBJ1-1; D unclear. The CDR3 sequence is 13 residues long. Looked up from germline, CDR1 is SGHDN and CDR2 is FVKESK. V was cut by 5 bases and J by 4 bases, with 11 bases left in between.

The chain couples TRBV14 to TRBJ2-1, with TRBD2 matching 8 bases. The CDR3 length is 14 residues. With V trimmed by 4 bases and J by 6 bases, 5 bases remained unmatched. Germline lookup yields CDR1 SGHDN and CDR2 FVKESK. The CDR3 is CASSRPGRANEQFF. In DNA form, the CDR3 reads TGTGCCAGCAGCCGTCCCGGGAGGGCCAATGAGCAGTTCTTC.

The chain is built from TRBV5-1 and TRBJ2-2; no clear D. Germline loops: CDR1 SGHRS, CDR2 YFSETQ. The V gene lost 0 bases and the J gene lost 4 bases, with 7 bases spanning the gap. This CDR3 has 14 amino acids. The CDR3 sequence: CASSLAGATGELFF. DNA for the CDR3: TGCGCCAGCAGCTTGGCCGGTGCCACCGGGGAGCTGTTTTTT.

The chain carries TRBV4-3 and TRBJ2-3; a weak D match, TRBD2 (6 bases). CDR3 length equals 16 residues. The V end lost 1 base, the J end lost 2 bases, and 13 bases lay between the germline ends. Germline V gives CDR1 LGHNA, CDR2 YSLEER. This CDR3 reads CASSQGAGPDTDTQYF. The CDR3 coding sequence is TGCGCCAGCAGCCAAGGGGCGGGGCCGGACACAGATACGCAGTATTTT.

The chain links TRBV9 to TRBJ2-1; 7 nucleotides align to TRBD1. The CDR3 loop spans 15 amino acids. Looked up from germline, CDR1 is SGDLS and CDR2 is YYNGEE. With 2 bases clipped from V and 3 bases from J, the junction kept 5 bases outside the gene matches. CDR3 DNA: TGTGCCAGCAGCGTTCGGACAGGCGGCTACAATGAGCAGTTCTTC. Protein product: CASSVRTGGYNEQFF.

The chain couples TRBV14 to TRBJ2-2; weak D call: TRBD1 (5 bases). Germline lookup yields CDR1 SGHDN and CDR2 FVKESK. Trimming took 0 bases from V and 2 from J, leaving 19 bases between them. The CDR3 has 19 amino acids. In DNA, the CDR3 is TGTGCCAGCAGCCAAGATAGAGTGGTTAGCAGGGCCAACACCGGGGAGCTGTTTTTT. This encodes CASSQDRVVSRANTGELFF.

V gene TRBV6-2 or TRBV6-3 combines with J gene TRBJ2-5; 11 bases align to TRBD2. CDR1 and CDR2 from the germline V gene are MNHEY and SVGEGT. The CDR3 is 16 amino acids. V trimming: 2 bases; J trimming: 5 bases; junction bases outside the gene matches: 7. CDR3 DNA: TGTGCCAGCAGTTACGGAGTAGCGGGGGGGCGGGAGACCCAGTACTTC. Translating gives CASSYGVAGGRETQYF.

V usage is TRBV14 and J usage is TRBJ2-4; TRBD1 matches at 8 bases. CDR3 length: 14 residues. Germline assignment: CDR1 SGHDN and CDR2 FVKESK. V shed 1 base and J 7 bases; nucleotides not matched to a gene: 3. The CDR3 sequence: CASSQVTGGNIQYF. CDR3 DNA: TGTGCCAGCAGCCAAGTTACAGGGGGGAACATTCAGTACTTC.

The chain recombines TRBV9 with TRBJ2-3; 11 bases fit TRBD1. V shed 6 bases and J 4 bases; nucleotides not matched to a gene: 10. Germline V gene data show CDR1 as SGDLS and CDR2 as YYNGEE. This CDR3 is built from 16 residues. Written as DNA, the CDR3 is TGTGCCAGCACCCCAGGGGGGGGACAGGGGGCAGATACGCAGTATTTT. Translating it yields CASTPGGGQGADTQYF.

V and J are TRBV24-1 and TRBJ2-3; 8 nucleotides line up with TRBD2. Germline lookup yields CDR1 KGHDR and CDR2 SFDVKD. The V and J ends lost 4 bases and 5 bases, in that order; junction bases with no gene match: 10. This CDR3 has 16 amino acids. CDR3 bases: TGTGCCACCAGTGACCCCACTCGGGGGGGAGGAGATACGCAGTATTTT. This gives the protein CATSDPTRGGGDTQYF.

The V gene is TRBV7-2, the J gene TRBJ1-4, with 9 bases aligning to TRBD1. Germline V gives CDR1 SGHTA, CDR2 FQGNSA. The V segment lost 8 bases and the J segment 7 bases; nucleotides outside the gene matches: 14. The CDR3 contains 16 residues. DNA of the CDR3: TGTGCCAGCGCCCGGGACAGGGAGCAACGGGGTGAAAAACTGTTTTTT. Amino acid sequence: CASARDREQRGEKLFF.

A few counts support this clone. The chain couples TRBV7-6 to TRBJ1-1, with 11 bases matching TRBD1. The CDR3 loop spans 15 amino acids. The V gene end was trimmed by 5 bases and the J gene end by 5 bases; junction bases not matched to a gene: 7. Per germline, CDR1 SGHVS and CDR2 FNYEAQ. The CDR3 protein is CASSPGQGVWTEAFF. CDR3 bases: TGTGCCAGCAGCCCGGGACAGGGGGTTTGGACTGAAGCTTTCTTT.

The chain has TRBV18 and TRBJ2-1, with D possibly being TRBD1 (5 bases). With 3 bases removed from V and 7 bases from J, the gap between germline ends came to 13 bases. This CDR3 has 14 amino acids. Looked up from germline, CDR1 is KGHSH and CDR2 is LQKENI. CDR3 region: CASSPDRSTNEQFF. CDR3 bases: TGTGCCAGCTCACCCGACAGAAGCACGAATGAGCAGTTCTTC.

Of note for this clone: The sample has other DNA sequences that encode this CDR3 too. The rearrangement joins TRBV2 to TRBJ1-1; tentative D call: TRBD1 (5 bases). V lost 4 bases to trimming and J lost 2 bases, with 8 bases between them. Germline V gene data show CDR1 as SNHLY and CDR2 as FYNNEI. The CDR3 has 13 residues. This CDR3 is CASSGQGNTEAFF. The CDR3 nucleotides read TGTGCCAGCAGTGGCCAGGGCAACACTGAAGCTTTCTTT.

This chain connects TRBV24-1 to TRBJ1-2; D gene uncertain. This CDR3 has 13 amino acids. V lost 7 bases and J 7 bases, leaving 15 bases between the germline ends. Germline loops: CDR1 KGHDR, CDR2 SFDVKD. The CDR3 nucleotides are TGTGCCACCAGCCCCGGGAGTCCTGGTGGCTACACCTTC. Translation gives CATSPGSPGGYTF.

This chain uses TRBV11-2 with TRBJ2-5, with 12 positions matching TRBD2. In germline, CDR1 is SGHAT, CDR2 FQNNGV. The CDR3 length is 15 residues. J was trimmed by 5 bases and V by 3 bases; bases with no gene match: 4. In DNA form, the CDR3 reads TGTGCCAGCAGCTTCCCTAGCGGGGGGGCGGAGACCCAGTACTTC. Protein sequence: CASSFPSGGAETQYF.